This T cell receptor beta chain was profiled in a study of T cells in Graves' hyperthyroidism and ophthalmopathy. General study findings and limits: The model foresaw ophthalmopathy a median around 6 months prior to onset. Most thyroid clonotypes that were expanded above 0.001 also turned up in blood.

Amplification targeted TCR beta CDR3 regions from RNA transcripts. First-round RT-PCR of the TCR CDR3 relied on the HTBI primer set. TCRdb independently ran MiXCR on the multiplex PCR reads; one entry per CDR3 protein. Of a few hundred thousand distinct CDR3 sequences listed, approximately 14% were seen once; the top ten hold roughly 13%. CDR1 and CDR2 (germline): LGHNA, YSLEER. The CDR3 is made up of 16 amino acids. J gave up 0 bases and V 1 base, and 2 bases lay outside the gene matches. This clonotype was detected ten times or more. Its antigen is unidentified. Calling Graves' hyperthyroidism stable meant ophthalmopathy did not progress within 18 months. Fresh 10 ml peripheral blood yielded PBMCs.

The sequence was collected from a woman between 18 and 29 years old with Graves' hyperthyroidism. The V and J genes are TRBV4-3 and TRBJ2-5; TRBD2 matches 10 bases. Input material: blood. The DNA for the CDR3 is TGCGCCAGCAGCCAAGGACTAGCGGGTAACCAAGAGACCCAGTACTTC. It yields the protein CASSQGLAGNQETQYF.